This is a list of T cell receptor beta chains from one sample in a study of graft-versus-host responses after intestinal transplantation. Some clones are missing from TCRdb's copy, which holds only in-frame ones; the method was immunoSEQ multiplex PCR. The sample lists around 31,000 clones, around 85% occurring once. Their target antigens are unknown. Source: unstimulated CD8+ T cells sorted from spleen or lymph node cells, taken before intestinal transplant. The source is a human donor who received an intestinal transplant. Each CDR3 is given with its conserved first and last residue. The D gene is left open where the match is weak. Expanded clones are given a class, and other clones once, few, many or no size at all.

J gene,clone size,D gene,V gene,CDR3 protein,CDR3 DNA
TRBJ1-2,NA,TRBD1,TRBV28,CASSQSKAAGGYGYTF,TGTGCCAGCAGCCAATCCAAGGCGGCAGGGGGCTATGGCTACACCTTC
TRBJ2-2,NA,TRBD2,TRBV7-8,CASSLVAGGPLTGELFF,TGTGCCAGCAGCTTAGTTGCGGGGGGGCCGCTCACCGGGGAGCTGTTTTTT
TRBJ2-7,NA,TRBD2,TRBV7-9,CASSLPTSWYEQYF,TGTGCCAGCAGCTTACCGACTAGCTGGTACGAGCAGTACTTC
TRBJ2-2,once,TRBD2,TRBV19,CASSIPRGGPGELFF,TGTGCCAGTAGTATTCCGCGGGGGGGCCCCGGGGAGCTGTTTTTT
TRBJ1-1,few,NA,TRBV7-9,CASSRVADYTEAFF,TGTGCCAGCAGCCGAGTGGCGGATTACACTGAAGCTTTCTTT
TRBJ2-7,NA,NA,TRBV5-1,CASSLESTGYEQYF,TGCGCCAGCAGCTTGGAGAGTACCGGCTACGAGCAGTACTTC
TRBJ2-7,NA,NA,TRBV2,CASNGRVGYEQYF,TGTGCCAGCAACGGCAGGGTCGGATACGAGCAGTACTTC
TRBJ2-1,NA,NA,TRBV11-2,CASSLVGSHRSYNEQFF,TGTGCCAGCAGCTTAGTGGGCTCTCACCGCTCCTACAATGAGCAGTTCTTC
TRBJ1-5,NA,TRBD1,TRBV27,CASSFTGTGIHSNQPQHF,TGTGCCAGCAGTTTTACCGGGACAGGGATTCATAGCAATCAGCCCCAGCATTTT
TRBJ2-7,medium-sized,TRBD2,TRBV28,CASSIYSGSYEQYF,TGTGCCAGCAGTATCTATAGCGGGAGCTACGAGCAGTACTTC
TRBJ1-5,NA,NA,TRBV28,CASSTRVYSSNQPQHF,TGTGCCAGCAGCACCCGGGTCTATTCAAGCAATCAGCCCCAGCATTTT
TRBJ2-2,NA,NA,TRBV7-9,CASSVRGFTGELFF,TGTGCCAGCAGCGTTAGGGGTTTCACCGGGGAGCTGTTTTTT
TRBJ2-7,NA,TRBD1,TRBV7-6,CASRELDRMSYEQYF,TGTGCCAGCAGGGAATTGGACAGGATGAGCTACGAGCAGTACTTC
TRBJ1-3,NA,NA,TRBV27,CASSSPRQYSGNTIYF,TGTGCCAGCAGTTCCCCCCGACAGTACTCTGGAAACACCATATATTTT
TRBJ2-7,once,TRBD2,TRBV28,CASRGGTSGVYEQYF,TGTGCCAGCAGGGGAGGGACTAGCGGGGTCTACGAGCAGTACTTC
TRBJ2-7,NA,TRBD1,TRBV7-6,CASSLAGTGMLF,TGTGCCAGCAGCTTAGCCGGGACAGGAATGTTGTTC
TRBJ2-7,NA,TRBD1,TRBV5-6,CASSEDRGRREQYF,TGTGCCAGCAGCGAGGACAGGGGACGTCGCGAGCAGTACTTC
TRBJ2-7,NA,NA,TRBV14,CASSQPFYEQYF,TGTGCCAGCAGCCAACCATTCTACGAGCAGTACTTC
TRBJ2-5,NA,TRBD2,TRBV4-1,CASSRTSGGAETQYF,TGCGCCAGCAGTCGGACTAGCGGGGGGGCTGAGACCCAGTACTTC
TRBJ2-1,NA,TRBD1,TRBV27,CASSFLGQDSYNEQFF,TGTGCCAGCAGTTTTCTAGGACAGGACTCCTACAATGAGCAGTTCTTC
TRBJ2-7,NA,NA,TRBV4-1,CASSQDQAEYEQYF,TGCGCCAGCAGCCAAGATCAGGCAGAATACGAGCAGTACTTC
TRBJ1-1,NA,NA,TRBV5-4,CASSTRGPTEAFF,TGTGCCAGCAGCACCAGGGGACCCACTGAAGCTTTCTTT
TRBJ2-4,NA,NA,TRBV30,CAWSVQSGEIAKNIQYF,TGTGCCTGGAGTGTACAATCGGGTGAGATAGCCAAAAACATTCAGTACTTC
TRBJ2-7,NA,TRBD1,TRBV19,CASSSAGGGRYEQYF,TGTGCCAGTAGTTCCGCAGGGGGCGGGCGGTACGAGCAGTACTTC
TRBJ1-1,NA,NA,TRBV6-1,CASSTGGRNTEAFF,TGTGCCAGCAGTACGGGGGGGAGGAACACTGAAGCTTTCTTT
TRBJ2-7,NA,NA,TRBV7-3,CASRAEGDYEQYF,TGTGCCAGCAGAGCAGAAGGAGACTACGAGCAGTACTTC
TRBJ2-2,NA,TRBD1,TRBV7-8,CASSLPEGGADTGELFF,TGTGCCAGCAGCTTACCGGAAGGGGGCGCGGACACCGGGGAGCTGTTTTTT
TRBJ1-5,NA,NA,TRBV28,CASSEQGYSNQPQHF,TGTGCCAGCAGTGAACAGGGTTATAGCAATCAGCCCCAGCATTTT
TRBJ1-2,NA,NA,TRBV4-1,CASSQERGDLGKGYTF,TGCGCCAGCAGCCAAGAACGCGGGGACCTAGGGAAAGGCTACACCTTC
TRBJ2-5,once,TRBD1,TRBV11-1,CASSFRTLGGSYQETQYF,TGTGCCAGCAGCTTCAGAACCCTAGGGGGCTCTTACCAAGAGACCCAGTACTTC
TRBJ2-1,NA,TRBD2,TRBV7-3,CASSWGLEYNEQFF,TGTGCCAGCAGCTGGGGACTAGAATACAATGAGCAGTTCTTC
TRBJ2-7,NA,TRBD2,TRBV5-1,CASSLIPSGASGSYEQYF,TGCGCCAGCAGCTTGATTCCTAGCGGGGCCTCCGGGTCCTACGAGCAGTACTTC
TRBJ2-7,NA,NA,TRBV5-1,CASSLTGTYEQYF,TGCGCCAGCAGCTTAACGGGAACCTACGAGCAGTACTTC
TRBJ2-7,few,NA,TRBV6-5,CASSPTSLHYEQYF,TGTGCCAGCAGTCCTACTAGTCTGCACTACGAGCAGTACTTC
TRBJ1-2,NA,NA,TRBV12-5,CASGLFNSGRNYGYTF,TGTGCTAGTGGTTTGTTCAATTCAGGGCGGAACTATGGCTACACCTTC
TRBJ1-2,NA,NA,TRBV9,CASSASSQGLVYGYTF,TGTGCCAGCAGCGCCTCTAGTCAGGGACTGGTCTATGGCTACACCTTC
TRBJ1-1,NA,NA,TRBV5-4,CASSFTGYTEAFF,TGTGCCAGCAGCTTTACAGGGTACACTGAAGCTTTCTTT
TRBJ2-7,NA,NA,TRBV2,CASSESRSTVEQYF,TGTGCCAGCAGTGAATCCCGATCAACGGTCGAGCAGTACTTC
TRBJ2-3,NA,TRBD1,TRBV15,CATSRDAGGPADTQYF,TGTGCCACCAGCAGAGACGCAGGGGGCCCAGCAGATACGCAGTATTTT
TRBJ1-2,NA,NA,TRBV7-9,CASSLGETGPNYGYTF,TGTGCCAGCAGCTTAGGGGAGACTGGGCCTAACTATGGCTACACCTTC
TRBJ1-5,few,NA,TRBV6-5,CASSYTHCNQPQHF,TGTGCCAGCAGTTACACCCACTGCAATCAGCCCCAGCATTTT
TRBJ2-7,NA,TRBD1,TRBV5-1,CASSPLTGTDYEQYF,TGCGCCAGCAGCCCTTTGACAGGGACGGACTACGAGCAGTACTTC
TRBJ2-4,NA,TRBD1,TRBV4-1,CASSQVPGGAKNIQYF,TGCGCCAGCAGCCAAGTACCAGGGGGCGCCAAAAACATTCAGTACTTC
TRBJ2-1,NA,NA,TRBV7-9,CASSPPTWNEQFF,TGTGCCAGCAGCCCCCCTACGTGGAATGAGCAGTTCTTC
TRBJ1-5,NA,NA,TRBV19,CASSIASGSYSNQPQHF,TGTGCCAGTAGTATTGCGTCAGGTTCATATAGCAATCAGCCCCAGCATTTT
TRBJ2-5,NA,TRBD1,TRBV19,CASSPRTGTETQYF,TGTGCCAGTAGTCCCAGGACAGGGACAGAGACCCAGTACTTC
TRBJ1-2,NA,TRBD1,TRBV30,CAWSPGTAWGYTF,TGTGCCTGGAGTCCGGGGACAGCTTGGGGCTACACCTTC
TRBJ2-2,medium-sized,NA,TRBV5-1,CASSLGPYRDGNTGELFF,TGCGCCAGCAGCTTGGGGCCTTACAGGGACGGGAACACCGGGGAGCTGTTTTTT
TRBJ2-7,NA,TRBD2,TRBV28,CASSSRVVAGGNTYEQYF,TGTGCCAGCAGTTCCCGGGTAGTAGCGGGAGGCAACACCTACGAGCAGTACTTC
TRBJ2-5,NA,TRBD1,TRBV6-4,CATAEGQGAGETQYF,TGTGCCACCGCCGAGGGACAGGGGGCTGGAGAGACCCAGTACTTC
TRBJ2-3,once,NA,TRBV4-1,CASSSDSVSTDTQYF,TGCGCCAGCTCTTCAGACTCAGTTAGCACAGATACGCAGTATTTT
TRBJ1-2,NA,TRBD1,TRBV9,CASSVRDSHNYGYTF,TGTGCCAGCAGCGTAAGGGACAGCCATAACTATGGCTACACCTTC
TRBJ2-5,NA,NA,TRBV13,CASSPLRYETQYF,TGTGCCAGCAGCCCACTCCGGTACGAGACCCAGTACTTC
TRBJ1-3,NA,TRBD1,TRBV7-9,CASSLRDRVVGYEGNTIYF,TGTGCCAGCAGCCTCCGGGACAGGGTTGTGGGGTACGAGGGAAACACCATATATTTT
TRBJ2-3,once,NA,TRBV27,CASSLSAGTDTDTQYF,TGTGCCAGCAGTTTATCGGCGGGGACCGACACAGATACGCAGTATTTT